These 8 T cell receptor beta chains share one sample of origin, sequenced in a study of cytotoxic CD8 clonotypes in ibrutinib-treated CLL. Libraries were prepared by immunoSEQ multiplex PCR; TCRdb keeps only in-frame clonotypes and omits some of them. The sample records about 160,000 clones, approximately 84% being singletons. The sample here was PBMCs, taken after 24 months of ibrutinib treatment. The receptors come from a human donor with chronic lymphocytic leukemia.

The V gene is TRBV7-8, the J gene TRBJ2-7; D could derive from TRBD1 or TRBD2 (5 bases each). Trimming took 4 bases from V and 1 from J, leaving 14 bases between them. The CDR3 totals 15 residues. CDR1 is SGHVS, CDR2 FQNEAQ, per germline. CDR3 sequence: CASSWTYRTSYEQYF. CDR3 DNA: TGTGCCAGCAGCTGGACGTACAGGACTTCCTACGAGCAGTACTTC.

CDR3 amino acids: CASSYPRQGAEQFF. In nucleotides, the CDR3 is TGTGCCAGCAGTTACCCTCGACAGGGAGCTGAGCAGTTCTTC. This chain connects TRBV6-6 to TRBJ2-1; 7 nucleotides line up with TRBD1. Germline CDR1 MNHNY, CDR2 SVGAGI (reference sequence). There are 14 residues in the CDR3. V shed 2 bases and J 9 bases; nucleotides not matched to a gene: 7.

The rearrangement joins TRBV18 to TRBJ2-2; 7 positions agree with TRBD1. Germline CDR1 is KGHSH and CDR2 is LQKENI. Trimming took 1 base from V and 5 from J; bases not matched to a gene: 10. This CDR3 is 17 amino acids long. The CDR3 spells CASSPRPTGIETGELFF. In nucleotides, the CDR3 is TGTGCCAGCTCACCACGGCCGACAGGGATAGAGACCGGGGAGCTGTTTTTT.

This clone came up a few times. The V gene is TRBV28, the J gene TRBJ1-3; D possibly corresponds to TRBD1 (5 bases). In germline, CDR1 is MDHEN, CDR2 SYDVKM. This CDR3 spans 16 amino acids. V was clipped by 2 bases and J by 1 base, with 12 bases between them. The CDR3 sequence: CASSLGQGRSGNTIYF. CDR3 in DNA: TGTGCCAGCAGTTTAGGTCAGGGCAGGTCTGGAAACACCATATATTTT.

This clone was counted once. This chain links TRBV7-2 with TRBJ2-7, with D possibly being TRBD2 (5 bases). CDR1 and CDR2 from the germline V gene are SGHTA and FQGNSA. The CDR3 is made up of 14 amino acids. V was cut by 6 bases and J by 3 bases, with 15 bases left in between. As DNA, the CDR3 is TGTGCCAGCAGAGAGCGGAGTAGACGCTACGAGCAGTACTTC. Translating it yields CASRERSRRYEQYF.

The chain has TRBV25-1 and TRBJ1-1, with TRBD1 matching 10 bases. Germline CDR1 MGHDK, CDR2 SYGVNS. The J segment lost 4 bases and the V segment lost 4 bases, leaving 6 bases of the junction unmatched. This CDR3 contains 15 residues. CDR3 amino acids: CASSGVGQGSTEAFF. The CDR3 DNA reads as TGTGCCAGCAGTGGGGTGGGACAGGGGAGCACTGAAGCTTTCTTT.

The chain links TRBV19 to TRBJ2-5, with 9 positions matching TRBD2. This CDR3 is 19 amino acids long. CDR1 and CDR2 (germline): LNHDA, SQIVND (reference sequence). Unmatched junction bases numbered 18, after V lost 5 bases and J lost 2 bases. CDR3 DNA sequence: TGTGCCAGTAGTCCCCCTTTGGACCTTAGCGGGGGCTCTCAAGAGACCCAGTACTTC. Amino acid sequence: CASSPPLDLSGGSQETQYF.

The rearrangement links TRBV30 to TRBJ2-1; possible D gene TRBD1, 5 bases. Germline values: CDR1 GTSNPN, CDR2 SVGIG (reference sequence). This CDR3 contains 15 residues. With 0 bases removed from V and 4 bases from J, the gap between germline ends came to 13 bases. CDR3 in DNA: TGTGCCTGGAGTGTATTGGGTCAGGGATACAATGAGCAGTTCTTC. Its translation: CAWSVLGQGYNEQFF.